The sequence of this T cell receptor beta chain was determined in a study of T cell repertoires in cytomegalovirus infection. As for the study in general: Evidence of both CMV infection and a matching HLA type came from public TCR beta signatures.

Study-level points and caveats: HLA-C-restricted CMV-specific TCR beta clonotypes prevailed in the ex vivo response. Cumulated frequencies of public TCR beta families served to identify carriers of CMV plus the relevant HLA.

In germline, CDR1 is MNHEY, CDR2 SMNVEV (reference sequence). The V gene lost 6 bases and the J gene lost 2 bases, with 14 bases spanning the gap. This CDR3 has 14 amino acids. TCRdb processed the reads anew with MiXCR; each CDR3 protein has one entry. The data contain about 360,000 distinct CDR3 sequences, roughly 18% of them seen just once; the ten biggest clones take up 8.5% to 10%. On this clonotype itself: Its target is unknown.

The sequence derives from a human donor in good health (CMV status not recorded). Some clones in this sample may be carry-over from other donors' samples. The chain employs TRBV27 and TRBJ2-7; D is possibly TRBD2 (5 bases). Sequenced: PBMCs. CDR3: CASSPARGTYEQYF. The CDR3 DNA reads TGTGCCAGCAGCCCCGCACGGGGAACCTACGAGCAGTACTTC.